A single sample gave rise to the 15 T cell receptor beta chains below, sequenced in a study of cytomegalovirus exposure and HLA in healthy donors. The PCR employed 60 Vbeta primers together with 13 Jbeta primers. Here immunoSEQ multiplex PCR was the method, and the copy in TCRdb shows in-frame clones only, minus some. The sample contains about 140,000 clones, 80% to 85% of which appear only once. Sequencing was carried out using PBMCs. The receptor set was obtained from a female donor in good health and CMV-seronegative.

The CDR3 spells CASSLLDKPGELFF. The CDR3 DNA sequence: TGTGCCAGCAGTTTATTGGACAAACCGGGGGAGCTGTTTTTT. The V call is TRBV27, the J call TRBJ2-2, with D possibly being TRBD1 (5 bases). Germline values: CDR1 MNHEY, CDR2 SMNVEV (reference sequence). CDR3 length: 14 amino acids. The V end lost 1 base, the J end lost 8 bases, and 11 bases lay between the germline ends.

CDR3 nucleotides: TGTGCCAGCAGTCAGACTAGCAGTTACTACAATGAGCAGTTCTTC. The encoded protein is CASSQTSSYYNEQFF. The rearrangement joins TRBV27 to TRBJ2-1; TRBD2 aligns across 7 bases. CDR1 and CDR2 (germline): MNHEY, SMNVEV (reference sequence). After removal of 5 bases from V and 3 bases from J, the junction contained 7 bases not matched to a gene. The CDR3 spans 15 residues.

This clone occurred a few times. The rearrangement uses TRBV7-9 and TRBJ1-4; 7 bases map to TRBD1. J lost 6 bases, V lost 1 base, and 5 bases had no gene match. The germline V gene has CDR1 SEHNR and CDR2 FQNEAQ (reference sequence). This CDR3 has 15 amino acids. The CDR3 spells CASSLETGEDEKLFF. CDR3 nucleotides: TGTGCCAGCAGCTTAGAAACAGGGGAAGATGAAAAACTGTTTTTT.

The rearrangement joins TRBV29-1 to TRBJ2-5; D might be TRBD2 (6 bases). Germline V gives CDR1 SQVTM, CDR2 ANQGSEA. V lost 7 bases and J 0 bases, leaving 12 bases between the germline ends. The CDR3 runs to 13 residues. CDR3 DNA sequence: TGCAGCGCCACTAGCCGAAACCAAGAGACCCAGTACTTC. Amino acid sequence: CSATSRNQETQYF.

In its sample, this clone was seen a few times. The rearrangement links TRBV2 to TRBJ1-2; 8 nucleotides agree with TRBD1. Per the germline V gene, CDR1 is SNHLY and CDR2 is FYNNEI. This CDR3 spans 14 amino acids. The V and J ends lost 6 bases and 4 bases, in that order; junction bases with no gene match: 7. Here the CDR3 reads CASRGGQDGYGYTF. For the CDR3, the DNA is TGTGCCAGCAGAGGGGGACAGGACGGCTATGGCTACACCTTC.

This chain connects TRBV5-1 to TRBJ2-3, with D perhaps TRBD1 (5 bases). The CDR3 consists of 13 residues. Trimming took 5 bases from V and 6 from J, leaving 13 bases between them. CDR1 and CDR2 (germline): SGHRS, YFSETQ. CDR3 sequence: CASRWAGSDTQYF. CDR3 DNA sequence: TGCGCCAGCAGATGGGCAGGGTCTGATACGCAGTATTTT.

This chain connects TRBV6-5 to TRBJ1-1; TRBD1 matches at 7 bases. The ends lost 4 bases at V and 0 bases at J; junction bases unmatched: 2. CDR1 is MNHEY, CDR2 SVGAGI, per germline. The CDR3 runs to 14 residues. CDR3 amino acids: CASSSTGMNTEAFF. The CDR3 region has the DNA TGTGCCAGCAGTTCGACAGGGATGAACACTGAAGCTTTCTTT.

CDR3 sequence reads: CASSRNPSQEIFSYEQYF. Written as DNA, the CDR3 is TGTGCCAGCAGCCGAAATCCTTCACAGGAAATCTTCTCCTACGAGCAGTACTTC. The V and J genes are TRBV14 and TRBJ2-7, with a possible D match to TRBD1 (5 bases). V was trimmed by 4 bases and J by 0 bases, leaving 22 bases between them. This CDR3 has 18 amino acids. Germline values: CDR1 SGHDN, CDR2 FVKESK.

In this sample, this clone turned up once. V is TRBV25-1 and J is TRBJ2-7; D may be TRBD2 (5 bases). The V gene lost 0 bases and the J gene lost 3 bases, with 12 bases spanning the gap. The CDR3 runs 15 residues. The germline gives CDR1 MGHDK, CDR2 SYGVNS. The CDR3 is CASSEYIGRYYEQYF. As DNA, the CDR3 is TGTGCCAGCAGTGAATATATAGGGAGATACTACGAGCAGTACTTC.

The chain employs TRBV7-9 and TRBJ2-5, with 7 bases lining up with TRBD1. With V trimmed by 11 bases and J by 3 bases, 9 bases remained unmatched. Germline V gene data show CDR1 as SEHNR and CDR2 as FQNEAQ (reference sequence). The CDR3 is 13 residues long. The CDR3 spells CAGEEQGKETQYF. The CDR3 DNA follows: TGTGCCGGAGAGGAACAGGGGAAAGAGACCCAGTACTTC.

This clone was seen once. The chain carries TRBV27 and TRBJ2-5; the match to TRBD1 covers 11 bases. The V gene end was trimmed by 2 bases and the J gene end by 5 bases; junction bases not matched to a gene: 1. The germline V gene encodes CDR1 MNHEY and CDR2 SMNVEV (reference sequence). There are 14 residues in the CDR3. The CDR3 nucleotides read TGTGCCAGCAGTTTACGGACAGGGGGCGAGACCCAGTACTTC. Protein: CASSLRTGGETQYF.

This clone was observed a handful of times. CDR3 coding DNA: TGTGCCAGCAGCCCCACAGTAAGCTCCTACGAGCAGTACTTC. This encodes CASSPTVSSYEQYF. This chain links TRBV13 with TRBJ2-7; no reliable D call. The V gene lost 5 bases and the J gene lost 0 bases, with 11 bases spanning the gap. Germline V gene sequence: CDR1 PRHDT, CDR2 FYEKMQ (reference sequence). The CDR3 runs 14 residues.

This clone was recorded once. The chain employs TRBV6-6 and TRBJ2-7, with D possibly TRBD1 on 5 matching bases. There are 13 residues in the CDR3. Trimming took off 2 bases at V and 3 bases at J, with 8 bases between the two ends. Germline V CDR1 and CDR2: MNHNY, SVGAGI (reference sequence). CDR3 nucleotide sequence: TGTGCCAGCAGTTACGACAGCCTCTACGAGCAGTACTTC. This sequence encodes CASSYDSLYEQYF.

The CDR3 loop is CATSRDVPAATNEKLFF. CDR3 coding DNA: TGTGCCACCAGCAGAGACGTTCCGGCGGCAACTAATGAAAAACTGTTTTTT. The V and J genes are TRBV15 and TRBJ1-4, with D unresolved. With 0 bases removed from V and 0 bases from J, the gap between germline ends came to 11 bases. This CDR3 is 17 amino acids long. Germline assignment: CDR1 LNHNV and CDR2 YYDKDF (reference sequence).

J is TRBJ2-5 and V is TRBV18; 12 bases map to TRBD1. V trimming: 4 bases; J trimming: 5 bases; junction bases outside the gene matches: 5. The germline V gene encodes CDR1 KGHSH and CDR2 LQKENI. The CDR3 is 15 amino acids. The CDR3 DNA is TGTGCCAGCTCACTGGGACAGGGGGCAACCGAGACCCAGTACTTC. Protein: CASSLGQGATETQYF. Variable domain in full (rest from reference TRBV18 and TRBJ2-5): NAGVMQNPRHLVRRRGQEARLRCSPMKGHSHVYWYRQLPEEGLKFMVYLQKENIIDESGMPKERFSAEFPKEGPSILRIQQVVRGDSAAYFCASSLGQGATETQYFGPGTRLLVL.